The clone carrying this T cell receptor (beta chain) showed up just a few times. Its specificity is unknown. These data are taken from a study of identical twins. Study-wide findings and caveats: In cord blood, abundant beta clonotypes had fewer insertions; memory showed no trend. Low generation-probability sequences were in excess among twin-shared out-of-frame alpha sequences.

TCRdb passed the 5' RACE reads through MiXCR, listing each CDR3 protein once. The table includes roughly 490,000 distinct CDR3 sequences, 13% to 15% detected once. Germline V gene lookup returns CDR1 SGHTA and CDR2 FQGNSA. V was shortened by 4 bases and J by 5 bases, with 18 bases between the two germline ends. The CDR3 is 15 amino acids. These data are also associated with another study on yellow fever vaccine responses in identical twins. That source adds: Twins reportedly appeared to share part of their vaccine T cell response while keeping part individual.

This clonotype was obtained from a woman between 18 and 29 years old in good health. Sequenced material: CD4+ T cells sorted from blood. The chain recombines TRBV7-2 with TRBJ2-7; TRBD2 is a possible D gene (6 bases). CDR3 region: CASSSRERPFDEQYF. CDR3 sequence (DNA): TGTGCCAGCAGCTCCCGGGAGCGCCCTTTTGACGAGCAGTACTTC.